Listed here is a single T cell receptor (beta chain). The data stem from a study of blood T cell repertoires in COVID-19. Study in general: The analysed material was cDNA or gDNA that came from T cells, B-cell-depleted T cells, or PBMCs.

In the original processing: Researchers report that nucleated cell counts were estimated from reference gene primer amplification. Profiled with immunoSEQ multiplex PCR; TCRdb holds only in-frame clones, not every one. For V, J and clone size, that table is used; D and trimming come from the DNA. The sample includes over 150,000 clones, roughly 78% of them seen just once. Trimming cost V 3 bases and J 0 bases, with 11 bases left between them. This CDR3 is 15 amino acids long. Germline assignment: CDR1 SGHNT and CDR2 YENEEA. The V gene is TRBV11-3, the J gene TRBJ1-1, with D possibly matching TRBD1 (5 bases). The receptor's source is an elderly man with acute or convalescent COVID-19. Sequencing was carried out using peripheral blood. This chain's CDR3 is CASSFSAGMNTEAFF. The CDR3 DNA reads as TGTGCCAGCAGCTTTTCGGCAGGGATGAACACTGAAGCTTTCTTT.